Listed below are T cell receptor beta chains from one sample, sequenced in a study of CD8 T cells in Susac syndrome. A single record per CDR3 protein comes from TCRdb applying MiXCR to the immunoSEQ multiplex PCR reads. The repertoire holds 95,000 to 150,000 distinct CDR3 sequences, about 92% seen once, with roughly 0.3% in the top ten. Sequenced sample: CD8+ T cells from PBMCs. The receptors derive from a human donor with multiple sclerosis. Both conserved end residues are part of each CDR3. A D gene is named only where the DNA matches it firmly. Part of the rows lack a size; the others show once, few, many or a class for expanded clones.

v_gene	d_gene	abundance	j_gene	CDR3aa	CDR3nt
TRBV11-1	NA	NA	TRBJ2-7	CASSPSRGAGEQYF	TGTGCCAGCAGCCCATCCCGGGGGGCGGGCGAGCAGTACTTC
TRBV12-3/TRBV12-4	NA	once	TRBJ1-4	CAISLGVENEKLFF	TGTGCCATCAGTTTAGGGGTCGAGAATGAAAAACTGTTTTTT
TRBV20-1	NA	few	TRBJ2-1	CSARELPVPYNEQFF	TGCAGTGCTAGAGAACTCCCGGTCCCTTACAATGAGCAGTTCTTC
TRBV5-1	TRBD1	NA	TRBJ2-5	CASSPPLDRGLRETQYF	TGCGCCAGCAGCCCTCCTCTAGACAGGGGGCTTAGGGAGACCCAGTACTTC
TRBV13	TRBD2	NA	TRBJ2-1	CASSPRGSGPGHNEQFF	TGTGCCAGCAGCCCCCGAGGTAGCGGGCCGGGGCACAATGAGCAGTTCTTC
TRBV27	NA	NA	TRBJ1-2	CASSPRGEHYGYTF	TGTGCCAGCAGTCCCCGAGGGGAGCACTATGGCTACACCTTC
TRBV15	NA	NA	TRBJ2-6	CATSRGGTSGANVLTF	TGTGCCACCAGCCGTGGGGGGACCTCTGGGGCCAACGTCCTGACTTTC
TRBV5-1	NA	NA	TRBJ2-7	CASSNYYEQYF	TGCGCCAGCAGCAATTACTACGAGCAGTACTTC
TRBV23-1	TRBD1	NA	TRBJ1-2	CASSLDREFCYGYTF	TGCGCCAGCAGTCTGGACAGGGAGTTTTGCTATGGCTACACCTTC
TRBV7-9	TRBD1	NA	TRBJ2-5	CASSSSGTGGRETQYF	TGTGCCAGCAGCTCATCCGGGACAGGGGGCAGGGAGACCCAGTACTTC
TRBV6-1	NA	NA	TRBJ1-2	CASSEVLYYGYTF	TGTGCCAGCAGTGAAGTACTGTACTATGGCTACACCTTC
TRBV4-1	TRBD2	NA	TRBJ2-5	CASSLRLAGGPPQETQYF	TGCGCCAGCAGCCTACGACTAGCGGGAGGGCCGCCGCAAGAGACCCAGTACTTC
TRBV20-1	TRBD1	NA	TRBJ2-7	CSANPLGTGYIYEQYF	TGCAGTGCTAACCCTTTGGGGACAGGGTACATCTACGAGCAGTACTTC
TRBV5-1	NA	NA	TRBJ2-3	CASSLKGPGDTQYF	TGCGCCAGCAGCCTCAAGGGGCCCGGAGATACGCAGTATTTT
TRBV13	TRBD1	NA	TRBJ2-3	CASSPSQGGSTDTQYF	TGTGCCAGCAGCCCCTCACAGGGGGGTAGCACAGATACGCAGTATTTT
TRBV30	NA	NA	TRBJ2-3	CAWSFKRRRSTDTQYF	TGTGCCTGGAGTTTTAAGAGGCGGAGGAGCACAGATACGCAGTATTTT
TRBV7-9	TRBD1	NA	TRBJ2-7	CASSLLGQGADEQYF	TGTGCCAGCAGCTTATTAGGCCAGGGGGCCGACGAGCAGTACTTC
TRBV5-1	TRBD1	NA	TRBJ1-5	CASSPTGNSNQPQHF	TGCGCCAGCAGCCCGACAGGGAATAGCAATCAGCCCCAGCATTTT
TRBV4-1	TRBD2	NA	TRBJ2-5	CASSQPGSGYQETQYF	TGCGCCAGCAGCCAACCGGGTAGCGGGTACCAAGAGACCCAGTACTTC
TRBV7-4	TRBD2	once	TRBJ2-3	CASSCSGPSTDTQYF	TGTGCCAGCAGCTGTAGCGGGCCTAGCACAGATACGCAGTATTTT
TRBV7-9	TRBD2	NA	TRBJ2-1	CASSFSGTNEQFF	TGTGCCAGCAGCTTTAGCGGGACTAATGAGCAGTTCTTC
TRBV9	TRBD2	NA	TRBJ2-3	CASSISGGAADTQYF	TGTGCCAGCAGCATTAGCGGGGGGGCGGCAGATACGCAGTATTTT
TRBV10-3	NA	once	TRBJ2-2	CAISDRLGNSNTGELFF	TGTGCCATCAGTGATCGCCTCGGGAATTCAAACACCGGGGAGCTGTTTTTT
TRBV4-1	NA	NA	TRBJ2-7	CASSPLRGGEQYF	TGCGCCAGCAGCCCCCTCCGGGGCGGCGAGCAGTACTTC
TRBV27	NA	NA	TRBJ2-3	CASSLYTPSTDTQYF	TGTGCCAGCAGTTTATACACTCCTAGCACAGATACGCAGTATTTT
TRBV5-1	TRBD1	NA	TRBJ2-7	CASSFRQGRSYEQYF	TGCGCCAGCAGTTTTAGACAGGGGCGATCCTACGAGCAGTACTTC
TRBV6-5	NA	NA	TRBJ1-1	CASRVGGNTEAFF	TGTGCCAGCCGGGTTGGGGGGAACACTGAAGCTTTCTTT
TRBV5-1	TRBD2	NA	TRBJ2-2	CASSFLAAGGPTGELFF	TGCGCCAGCAGCTTCCTTGCGGCGGGGGGGCCGACCGGGGAGCTGTTTTTT
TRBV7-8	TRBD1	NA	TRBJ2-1	CASSLASDRGRIF	TGTGCCAGCAGCTTAGCCAGCGACAGGGGTAGGATCTTC
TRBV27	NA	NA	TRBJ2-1	CASRGSYNEQFF	TGTGCCAGCAGGGGGTCCTACAATGAGCAGTTCTTC
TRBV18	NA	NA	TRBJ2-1	CASSPQGPREIYANEQFF	TGTGCCAGCTCACCCCAAGGGCCCCGGGAGATTTACGCCAATGAGCAGTTCTTC
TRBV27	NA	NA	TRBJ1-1	CASRPGARTEAFF	TGTGCCAGCAGGCCAGGGGCTCGCACTGAAGCTTTCTTT
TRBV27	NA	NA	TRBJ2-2	CASSLRADTGELFF	TGTGCCAGCAGTTTAAGGGCGGACACCGGGGAGCTGTTTTTT
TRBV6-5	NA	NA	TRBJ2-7	CASSYGGLKEQYF	TGTGCCAGCAGTTACGGGGGGCTAAAAGAGCAGTACTTC
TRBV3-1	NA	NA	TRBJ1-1	CASSQLTANTEAFF	TGTGCCAGCAGCCAACTCACAGCGAACACTGAAGCTTTCTTT
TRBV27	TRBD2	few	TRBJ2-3	CASSLGLADTDTQYF	TGTGCCAGCAGTTTGGGACTAGCGGACACAGATACGCAGTATTTT
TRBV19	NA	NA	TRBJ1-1	CASSMVTEAFF	TGTGCCAGTAGTATGGTCACTGAAGCTTTCTTT